This T cell receptor (beta chain) was sequenced in a study of blood T cells in healthy people across ages. As for the study in general: Using template switching, researchers captured about one barcoded beta molecule for each two T cells.

PBMCs numbering at least 7 million were isolated per sample. Study-level points and caveats: More naive CD4+ cells and higher diversity were found in long-lived than in aged donors. The fall in TCR beta diversity per million T cells was roughly linear with age.

Sample-barcoded 5' priming and a J-beta primer mix drove a second PCR of roughly 6 to 12 cycles. One entry per CDR3 protein results from TCRdb running MiXCR on the 5' RACE reads. This table holds about 2 million distinct CDR3 sequences, around half found once. This clonotype was counted only a few times. Its target is not known. Sequenced material: blood. The clonotype comes from a woman between 40 and 50 years old in good health.

The CDR3 region has the DNA TGTGCCAGCAGTCTTCCGGGACAGACACACGATCGCGGCTATGGCTACACCTTC. Translated: CASSLPGQTHDRGYGYTF. The chain employs TRBV6-1 and TRBJ1-2; 7 bases are a match to TRBD1. The CDR3 has 18 residues. Per germline, CDR1 MNHNS and CDR2 SASEGT. Losses at the gene ends were 5 bases for V and 4 bases for J; bases not matched to a gene: 19.